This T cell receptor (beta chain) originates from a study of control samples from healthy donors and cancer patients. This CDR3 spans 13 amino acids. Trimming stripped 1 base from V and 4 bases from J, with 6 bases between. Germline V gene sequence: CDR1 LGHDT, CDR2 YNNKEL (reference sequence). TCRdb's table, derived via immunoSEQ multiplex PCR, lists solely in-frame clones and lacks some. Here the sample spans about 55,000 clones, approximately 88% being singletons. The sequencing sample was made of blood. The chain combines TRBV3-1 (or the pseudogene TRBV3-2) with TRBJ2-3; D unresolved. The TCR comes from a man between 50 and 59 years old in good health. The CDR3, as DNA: TGTGCCAGCAGCCAAGTCAGCGCAGATACGCAGTATTTT. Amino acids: CASSQVSADTQYF.